This T cell receptor beta chain appears in the sequencing data of a study of T cells after yellow fever vaccination. The TCR cDNA carried a universal primer site and UMIs from 5'RACE template switching. From the 5' RACE reads, TCRdb called clonotypes with MiXCR, one entry per CDR3 protein. The table includes 610,000 or so distinct CDR3 sequences, about 12% detected once. Study-level findings and limits: Peaking on day 5 versus 15, the secondary response was faster but weaker. Boosting was followed by the reappearance of most primary-vaccination clones (96% CD4, 85% to 90% CD8). Highly abundant clonotypes carried over from the bulk population could end up in FACS-sorted repertoires as contaminants.

With respect to this clonotype: Its antigen is currently unknown.

The sample was PBMCs, taken on the day of the yellow fever booster vaccination. The sequence derives from a man aged 30 to 39 who received the YFV17D yellow fever vaccine.

The CDR3 coding sequence is TGTGCCAGCTCACTCGGACTAGACTTGGCTGAGCAGTTCTTC. This gives the protein CASSLGLDLAEQFF. The chain is built from TRBV18 and TRBJ2-1; 7 bases align to TRBD2. J gave up 9 bases and V 4 bases, and 9 bases lay outside the gene matches. The length of the CDR3 is 14 residues. The germline gives CDR1 KGHSH, CDR2 LQKENI.